Listed here is a single TCR beta chain. There is no known antigen for this receptor. Base qualities are not provided; no much larger clone lies one nucleotide away. For sequencing of the TCRbeta CDR3 region, genomic DNA was extracted from the sorted cells. The immunoSEQ Assay was used to sequence the TCRbeta CDR3 regions. Sourced from immuneACCESS, this table was stored by TCRdb with only in-frame sequences that have V and J called. A share of the clones is absent; for the studies checked, an unresolved V gene accounts for under half, and the remainder has no known explanation. Present in this sample are about 76,000 clones, 70% to 90% of which were seen just once. 5% to 6.5% of the sample belongs to the ten largest clones. The trial excluded patients who had a history of autoimmune disease or who were on systemic immunosuppression. Peripheral blood for TCR sequencing was collected from all dose cohorts at baseline, on cycle 4 day 1, and on cycle 7 day 1. Samples came from an open-label, multicenter, first-in-human phase I dose-escalation trial of ivuxolimab. Adults with locally advanced or metastatic head and neck squamous cell, hepatocellular, melanoma or renal cell carcinoma were enrolled in the trial. Before TCR sequencing, CD4+ T cells and CD8+ T cells from peripheral blood were sorted into separate populations.

The data were taken from a study of OX40 agonist ivuxolimab in advanced cancers. Describing the broader study: Ivuxolimab was a fully human IgG2 agonistic monoclonal antibody targeting the costimulatory receptor OX40 (CD134). The dose-escalation cohort was roughly 80% male with a mean age of approximately 60 years, ranging from roughly 23 to 80. The point of sequencing TCRbeta in the periphery was to test whether ivuxolimab changed TCR sequence diversity and drove clonal T-cell expansion. Among the 52 dose-escalation patients, approximately 20 had hepatocellular carcinoma, about 15 melanoma, 9 renal cell carcinoma and 9 head and neck cancer. Intravenous ivuxolimab was administered to patients every 2 weeks at six dose levels: 0.01, 0.1, 0.3, 1.5, 3 and 10 mg/kg. Patients were allowed to have had prior anti-PD-1, anti-PD-L1 or anti-CTLA-4 therapy, and around 40% of the dose-escalation patients had previously received checkpoint inhibitors. The monotherapy dose-escalation portion (N = 52 patients) of the phase I ivuxolimab trial is reported in the paper. Partial responses were achieved by three dose-escalation patients, of whom one had hepatocellular carcinoma and two had cutaneous melanoma. Overall study outcomes, separate from this receptor: At doses of 0.1 to 3.0 mg/kg, clonal expansion of both CD4+ and CD8+ T cells in blood was seen between baseline and week 6. The antigen specificity of the clonally expanded peripheral T cells was not determined. On average, CD8+ T cells showed more expanded clones than CD4+ T cells after ivuxolimab. In the 0.1-3.0 mg/kg groups, partial responders had among the lowest normalized peripheral clonal expansion, particularly in CD8+ T cells. Low levels of normalized T-cell clonal expansion were also seen in some patients who did not respond.

There are 15 amino acids in the CDR3, from cysteine to phenylalanine inclusive. The entry retains the CDR3 DNA only, 45 bases that are in frame from base 1. Taken from the germline V gene, the CDR1 and CDR2 loops are SNHLY and FYNNEI. V is pruned by 1 base and J by 1 base, leaving 1 base of the junction without a gene match. The chain employs TRBV2 and TRBJ1-3; 7 nucleotides in the junction match TRBD1. Sequenced material: CD4+ or CD8+ T cells sorted from blood, taken in a trial of the OX40 agonist ivuxolimab. The receptor comes from an adult with an advanced solid tumor such as melanoma, head and neck, liver or kidney cancer. The base sequence is TGTGCCAGCAGTGAAGGACAGGGTTCTGGAAACACCATATATTTT. Translated, it reads CASSEGQGSGNTIYF.